This T cell receptor (beta chain) derives from a study of blood T cell repertoires in COVID-19. For the study at large: PBMCs, B-cell-depleted T cells, or T cells provided the cDNA or gDNA that made up the material.

Profiling relied on immunoSEQ multiplex PCR, and the TCRdb table lists in-frame clones only, not all of them. The repertoire holds about 230,000 clones, with about nine tenths as singletons. The V gene's germline CDR1 is SGHNT and CDR2 YYREEE (reference sequence). The CDR3 sequence is 18 residues long. V shed 4 bases, J shed 6 bases, and the junction held 14 bases outside the gene matches. This chain connects TRBV5-4 to TRBJ2-3, with 13 bases that match TRBD2. The clonotype originates from a man aged 50 to 60 with COVID-19, enrolled during active disease. The sequenced sample was peripheral blood. In nucleotides, the CDR3 is TGTGCCAGCAGCCACACCATGAGCGGACTAGCGGGAGCCGATACGCAGTATTTT. It is translated as CASSHTMSGLAGADTQYF.